This TCR beta chain was recovered during a study of a mutant IDH1 vaccine in newly diagnosed glioma. Study summary: Once 4-6 weeks had passed after radiotherapy alone, vaccination started, or it started with temozolomide cycles. V12 took place at week 35, and V13 at week 47.

This CDR3 contains 14 residues. Germline V CDR1 and CDR2: LNHDA, SQIVND (reference sequence). Between the trimmed V and J ends, which lost 4 bases and 4 bases, there was a span of 11 bases. Specified time point: week 47, end of study. In the vaccine, a single dose held 300 ug of the mutant IDH1 20-mer peptide, along with topical imiquimod. New IDH1-mutant, ATRX-lost WHO grade 3 or 4 astrocytomas occurred in donors. Study observations and caveats: Pseudoprogression appeared independent of alterations in top peripheral clonotypes.

TCRdb's copy holds only in-frame clones and misses some; the assay was immunoSEQ multiplex PCR. The profile shows roughly 35,000 clones, 65% to 85% of them singletons. Concerning this clone: Its cognate antigen is unknown.

This chain links TRBV19 with TRBJ1-3; D gene ambiguous. The sample here was PBMCs, taken from a glioma patient whose treatment included an IDH1 peptide vaccine. This receptor was taken from a man aged 35-49 years with glioma. The CDR3 nucleotides read TGTGCCAGTAGTACTCGGGCCCGAGGAAACACCATATATTTT. Translated, it gives CASSTRARGNTIYF.